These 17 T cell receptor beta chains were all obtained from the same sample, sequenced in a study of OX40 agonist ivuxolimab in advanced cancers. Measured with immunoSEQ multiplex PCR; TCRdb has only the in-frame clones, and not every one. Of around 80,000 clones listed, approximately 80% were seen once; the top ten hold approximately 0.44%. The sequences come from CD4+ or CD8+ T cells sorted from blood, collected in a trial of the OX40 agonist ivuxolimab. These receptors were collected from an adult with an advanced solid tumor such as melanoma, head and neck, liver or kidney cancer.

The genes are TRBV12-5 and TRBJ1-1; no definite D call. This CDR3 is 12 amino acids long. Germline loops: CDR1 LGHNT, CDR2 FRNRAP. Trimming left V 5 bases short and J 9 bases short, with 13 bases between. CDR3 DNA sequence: TGTGCTAGTGGTGAGGAGACAAGAAAAGCTTTCTTT. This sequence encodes CASGEETRKAFF.

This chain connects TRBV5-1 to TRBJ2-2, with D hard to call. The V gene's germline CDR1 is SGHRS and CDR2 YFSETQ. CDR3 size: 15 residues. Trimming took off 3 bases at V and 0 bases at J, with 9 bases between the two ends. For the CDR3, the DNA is TGCGCCAGCAGCTCGACTGTTTCGAACACCGGGGAGCTGTTTTTT. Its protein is CASSSTVSNTGELFF.

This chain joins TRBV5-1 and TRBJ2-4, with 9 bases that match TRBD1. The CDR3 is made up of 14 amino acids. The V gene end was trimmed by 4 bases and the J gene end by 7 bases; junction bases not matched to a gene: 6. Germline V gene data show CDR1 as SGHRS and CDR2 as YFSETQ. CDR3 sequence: CASSIDRGKNIQYF. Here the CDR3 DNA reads TGCGCCAGCAGCATAGACAGGGGGAAGAACATTCAGTACTTC.

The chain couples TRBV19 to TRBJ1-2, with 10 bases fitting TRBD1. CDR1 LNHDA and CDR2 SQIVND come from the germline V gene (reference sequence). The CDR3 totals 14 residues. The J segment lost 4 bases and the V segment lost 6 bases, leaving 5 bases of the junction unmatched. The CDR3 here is CASSDRGRTYGYTF. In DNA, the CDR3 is TGTGCCAGTAGCGACAGGGGGCGCACCTATGGCTACACCTTC.

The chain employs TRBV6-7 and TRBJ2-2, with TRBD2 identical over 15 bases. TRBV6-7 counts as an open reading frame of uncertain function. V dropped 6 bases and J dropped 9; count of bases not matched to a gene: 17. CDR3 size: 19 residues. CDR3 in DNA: TGTGCCAGCAGCCCTACCCGGACTAGCGGGGGGGATTTCCCCCGGGAGCTGTTTTTT. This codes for CASSPTRTSGGDFPRELFF.

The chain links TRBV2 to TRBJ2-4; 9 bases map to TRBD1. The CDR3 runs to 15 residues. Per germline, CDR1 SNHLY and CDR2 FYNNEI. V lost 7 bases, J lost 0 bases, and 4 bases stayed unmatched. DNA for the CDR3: TGTGCCAGCAACTCGGACAGGGGAGCCAAAAACATTCAGTACTTC. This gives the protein CASNSDRGAKNIQYF.

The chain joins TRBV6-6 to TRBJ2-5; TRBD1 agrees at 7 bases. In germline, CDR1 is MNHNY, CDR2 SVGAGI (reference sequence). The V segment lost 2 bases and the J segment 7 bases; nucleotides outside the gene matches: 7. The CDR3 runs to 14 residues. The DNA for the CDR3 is TGTGCCAGCAGTTACGATACAGGGGCTCTGACCCAGTACTTC. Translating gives CASSYDTGALTQYF.

The CDR3 coding sequence is TGTGCCAGCAGCCCCCCCAGCGGGGGCGGGGGCGATACGCAGTATTTT. It yields the protein CASSPPSGGGGDTQYF. The chain has TRBV5-4 and TRBJ2-3, with 8 nucleotides matching TRBD2. Germline V gives CDR1 SGHNT, CDR2 YYREEE (reference sequence). J gave up 6 bases and V 4 bases, and 13 bases lay outside the gene matches. The CDR3 is 16 amino acids.

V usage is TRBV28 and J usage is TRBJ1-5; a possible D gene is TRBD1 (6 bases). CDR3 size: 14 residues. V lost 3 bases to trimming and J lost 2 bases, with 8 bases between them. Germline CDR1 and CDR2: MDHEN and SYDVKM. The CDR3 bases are TGTGCCAGCAGTTTTCACAGGGGCAATCAGCCCCAGCATTTT. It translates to CASSFHRGNQPQHF.

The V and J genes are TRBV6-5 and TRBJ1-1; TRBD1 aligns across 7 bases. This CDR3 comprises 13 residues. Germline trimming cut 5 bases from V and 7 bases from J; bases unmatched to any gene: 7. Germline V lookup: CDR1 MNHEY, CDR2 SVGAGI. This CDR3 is CASSAGQLNEAFF. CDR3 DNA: TGTGCCAGCAGTGCGGGACAGTTGAATGAAGCTTTCTTT.

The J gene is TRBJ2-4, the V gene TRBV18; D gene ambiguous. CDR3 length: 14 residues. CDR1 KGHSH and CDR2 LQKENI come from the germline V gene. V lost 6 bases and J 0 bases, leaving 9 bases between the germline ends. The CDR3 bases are TGTGCCAGCTCCCCCCAACTAGCCAAAAACATTCAGTACTTC. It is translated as CASSPQLAKNIQYF.

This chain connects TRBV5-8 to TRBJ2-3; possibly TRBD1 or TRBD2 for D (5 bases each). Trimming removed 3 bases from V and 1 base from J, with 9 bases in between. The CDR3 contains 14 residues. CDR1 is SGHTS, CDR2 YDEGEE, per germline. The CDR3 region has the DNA TGTGCCAGCAGCTGGGACGGAGGCACAGATACGCAGTATTTT. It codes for CASSWDGGTDTQYF.

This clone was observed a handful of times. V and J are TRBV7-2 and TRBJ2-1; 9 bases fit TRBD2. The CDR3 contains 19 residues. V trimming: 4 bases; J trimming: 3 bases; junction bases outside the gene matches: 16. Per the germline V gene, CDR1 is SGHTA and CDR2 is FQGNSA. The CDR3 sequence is CASSSWGLGAGGVYNEQFF. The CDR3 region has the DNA TGTGCCAGCAGCTCCTGGGGATTGGGTGCGGGGGGGGTCTACAATGAGCAGTTCTTC. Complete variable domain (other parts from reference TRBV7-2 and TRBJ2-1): GAGVSQSPSNKVTEKGKDVELRCDPISGHTALYWYRQSLGQGLEFLIYFQGNSAPDKSGLPSDRFSAERTGGSVSTLTIQRTQQEDSAVYLCASSSWGLGAGGVYNEQFFGPGTRLTVL.

The CDR3 sequence: CASSFTKTSGIDEQFF. The CDR3 region has the DNA TGTGCCAGCAGCTTTACCAAGACTAGCGGGATTGATGAGCAGTTCTTC. The rearrangement joins TRBV7-3 to TRBJ2-1; 11 bases align to TRBD2. The length of the CDR3 is 16 residues. Germline V gene lookup returns CDR1 SGHTA and CDR2 FQGTGA. V lost 3 bases and J lost 8; bases outside the gene matches: 9. Supplemented by reference TRBV7-3 and TRBJ2-1, the full variable domain reads GAGVSQTPSNKVTEKGKYVELRCDPISGHTALYWYRQSLGQGPEFLIYFQGTGAADDSGLPNDRFFAVRPEGSVSTLKIQRTERGDSAVYLCASSFTKTSGIDEQFFGPGTRLTVL.

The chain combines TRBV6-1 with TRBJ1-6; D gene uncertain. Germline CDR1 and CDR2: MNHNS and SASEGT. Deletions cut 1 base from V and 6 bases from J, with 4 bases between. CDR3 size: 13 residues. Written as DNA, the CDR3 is TGTGCCAGCAGTGAAGTTGGTAATTCACCCCTCCACTTT. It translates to CASSEVGNSPLHF.

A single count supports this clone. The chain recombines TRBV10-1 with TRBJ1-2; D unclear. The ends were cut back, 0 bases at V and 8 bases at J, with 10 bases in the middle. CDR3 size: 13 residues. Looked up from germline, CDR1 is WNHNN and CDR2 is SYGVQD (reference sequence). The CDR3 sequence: CASSESRFGGYTF. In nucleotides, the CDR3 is TGCGCCAGCAGTGAGTCACGCTTCGGGGGCTACACCTTC.

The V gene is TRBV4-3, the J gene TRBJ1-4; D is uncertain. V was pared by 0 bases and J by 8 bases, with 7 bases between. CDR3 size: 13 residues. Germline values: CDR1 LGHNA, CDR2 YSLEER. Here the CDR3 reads CASSQDGREKLFF. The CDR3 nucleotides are TGCGCCAGCAGCCAAGATGGACGGGAAAAACTGTTTTTT.